The present TCR beta chain was sequenced within a study of blood T cell repertoires in COVID-19. While infection was still active, Seattle patients were enrolled and then followed longitudinally. Methods used by the authors: Cell counts per sample came from amplifying reference gene primers. Data came from immunoSEQ multiplex PCR; TCRdb stores just in-frame clones and leaves some out. The V and J calls and clone size are taken from that table; D and trimming were inferred from the DNA. The data hold approximately 170,000 clones, with approximately 85% observed a single time. Per the germline V gene, CDR1 is SGHRS and CDR2 is YFSETQ. The CDR3 totals 15 residues. The V segment lost 0 bases and the J segment 4 bases; nucleotides outside the gene matches: 6.

V and J are TRBV5-1 and TRBJ1-1; 7 bases fit TRBD1. This clonotype was obtained from a man at least 80 years old with COVID-19, enrolled during active disease. Material: peripheral blood. The CDR3 loop is CASSLAGTVSTEAFF. The CDR3 DNA is TGCGCCAGCAGCTTGGCGGGGACAGTGTCCACTGAAGCTTTCTTT.